This T cell receptor (beta chain) was captured by sequencing in a study of blood T cell repertoires in COVID-19. CDR3 length: 15 amino acids. The V segment lost 2 bases and the J segment 7 bases; nucleotides outside the gene matches: 6. Per the germline V gene, CDR1 is LGHNA and CDR2 is YNFKEQ. TCRdb keeps only in-frame clones here, not all; method: immunoSEQ multiplex PCR. The sample contains 50,000 or so clones, roughly 84% of which appear only once. This TCR was sampled from a man between 65 and 85 years old with acute or convalescent COVID-19. Sequencing was performed on peripheral blood. V is TRBV4-2 and J is TRBJ1-4; 8 nucleotides align to TRBD1. In DNA, the CDR3 is TGTGCCAGCAGCCAAACGACAGGGGTTCTTGAAAAACTGTTTTTT. It specifies CASSQTTGVLEKLFF.